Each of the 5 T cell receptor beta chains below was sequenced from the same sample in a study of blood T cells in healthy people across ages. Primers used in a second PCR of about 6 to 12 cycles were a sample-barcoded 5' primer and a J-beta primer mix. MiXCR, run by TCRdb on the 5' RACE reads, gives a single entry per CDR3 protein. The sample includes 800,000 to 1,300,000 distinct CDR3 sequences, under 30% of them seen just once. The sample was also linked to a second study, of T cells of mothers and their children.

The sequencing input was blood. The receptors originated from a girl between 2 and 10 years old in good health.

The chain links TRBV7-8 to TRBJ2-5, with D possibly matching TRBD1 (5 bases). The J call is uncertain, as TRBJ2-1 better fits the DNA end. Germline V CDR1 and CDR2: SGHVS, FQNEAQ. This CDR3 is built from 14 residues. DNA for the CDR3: TGTGCCAGCAGCTTACTGACAGCATTAGTTGAGCAGTTCTTC. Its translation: CASSLLTALVEQFF.

The DNA of the CDR3 is TGTGCCAGCAGTTTTGCGGGGCTGGAAGGCTACACCTTC. Its protein product is CASSFAGLEGYTF. The chain carries TRBV6-2 or TRBV6-3 and TRBJ1-2; tentative D call: TRBD1 (5 bases). CDR3 length: 13 residues. In germline, CDR1 is MNHEY, CDR2 SVGEGT. V shed 4 bases and J shed 8 bases, with 14 bases lying between them.

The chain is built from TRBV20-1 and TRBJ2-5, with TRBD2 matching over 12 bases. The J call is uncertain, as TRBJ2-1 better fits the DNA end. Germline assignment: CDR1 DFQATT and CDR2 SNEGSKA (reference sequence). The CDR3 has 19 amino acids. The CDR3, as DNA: TGCAGTGCTAGAGCCGGGACTAGCGGGCCCCGGAGATCGGTCAATGAGCAGTTCTTC. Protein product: CSARAGTSGPRRSVNEQFF.

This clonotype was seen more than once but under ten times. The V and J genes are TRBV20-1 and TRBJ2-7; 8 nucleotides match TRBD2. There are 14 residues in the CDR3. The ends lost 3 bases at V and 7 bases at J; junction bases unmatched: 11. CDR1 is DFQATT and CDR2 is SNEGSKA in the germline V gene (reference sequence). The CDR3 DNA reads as TGCAGTGCTAGTGTTTCGGGGGGGCCTTGGGAGCAGTACTTC. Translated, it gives CSASVSGGPWEQYF.

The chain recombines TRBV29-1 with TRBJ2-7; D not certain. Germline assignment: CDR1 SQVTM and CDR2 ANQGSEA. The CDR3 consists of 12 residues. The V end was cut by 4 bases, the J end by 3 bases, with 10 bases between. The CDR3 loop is CSVVDVSYEQYF. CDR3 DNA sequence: TGCAGCGTTGTGGATGTCAGCTACGAGCAGTACTTC.